This entry features one T cell receptor beta chain sequence. Between the trimmed V and J ends, which lost 2 bases and 9 bases, there was a span of 11 bases. This CDR3 is 13 amino acids long. CDR1 is MNHEY, CDR2 SVGAGI, per germline. Each CDR3 protein gets one entry after TCRdb re-called the RACE reads with MiXCR. Counted here are approximately 84,000 distinct CDR3 sequences, approximately 10% occurring once; the ten biggest clones make up about 1.4%. The data belong to a study of human T cells and chemical hapten exposure. The time point denotes: patch test 2, 6 weeks after DPC sensitization. Regarding treatment: therapeutic diphenylcyclopropenone sensitization with weekly scalp DPC.

The rearrangement links TRBV6-5 to TRBJ2-1; D is possibly TRBD1 (5 bases). The receptor was derived from a man aged 18 to 30 with alopecia areata. Some clones in this sample may be carry-over from other donors' samples. The sample here was whole blood, taken in connection with sensitization to the hapten diphenylcyclopropenone (DPC). This chain's CDR3 is CASSYIRAGEQFF. As DNA, the CDR3 is TGTGCCAGCAGTTACATCAGGGCTGGTGAGCAGTTCTTC.